A single sample gave rise to the 8 T cell receptor beta chains below, sequenced in a study of regulatory T cells in long-lasting Graves disease. Arm-PCR of CDR3 regions and iRepertoire HTBI primers were the basis on which TCR beta libraries were built. TCRdb called the multiplex PCR reads again in MiXCR, with one record for every CDR3 protein. The top ten hold roughly a fifth of the sample, which has 370,000 or so distinct CDR3 sequences, roughly 15% seen once. Time point in this sample: newly diagnosed GD, antithyroid drugs for less than 3 months. Researchers made the TCR library from RNA that was extracted from PBMCs. The data were also submitted as part of a second study, on T cells in Graves' hyperthyroidism and ophthalmopathy.

The sample was peripheral blood mononuclear cells (PBMCs), taken at new diagnosis, from a patient treated with antithyroid drugs. Source of these receptors: a woman aged 18-29 years with Graves disease.

This clonotype was recorded many times. The chain employs TRBV2 and TRBJ2-1; D is perhaps TRBD1 (6 bases). The V end was cut by 6 bases, the J end by 5 bases, with 8 bases between. This CDR3 region has 12 residues. Per the germline V gene, CDR1 is SNHLY and CDR2 is FYNNEI. In nucleotides, the CDR3 is TGTGCCAGCAGCCAGGGGCACAATGAGCAGTTCTTC. Protein product: CASSQGHNEQFF. Based on the CDR3 plus reference TRBV2 and TRBJ2-1, the full variable domain is EPEVTQTPSHQVTQMGQEVILRCVPISNHLYFYWYRQILGQKVEFLVSFYNNEISEKSEIFDDQFSVERPDGSNFTLKIRSTKLEDSAMYFCASSQGHNEQFFGPGTRLTVL.

As concerns this clonotype: One base away lies a much larger clone, so this may be a sequencing read error. As the CDR3 is not closed by the conserved phenylalanine or tryptophan, this likely results from a read error. The chain couples TRBV5-1 to TRBJ1-6; no reliable D call. CDR1 and CDR2 from the germline V gene are SGHRS and YFSETQ. Trimming removed 4 bases at V and 8 bases at J, with 10 bases between. The CDR3 totals 13 residues. The CDR3 nucleotides read TGCGCCAGCAGCCCGGGAGGAGATTCACCCCTCCACCTT. Encoded protein: CASSPGGDSPLHL.

This clonotype appeared many times. This chain uses TRBV3-1 with TRBJ2-1, with TRBD2 matching 14 bases. Per germline, CDR1 LGHDT and CDR2 YNNKEL (reference sequence). Unmatched junction bases numbered 6, after V lost 1 base and J lost 1 base. The CDR3 extends over 19 amino acids. The CDR3 DNA reads TGTGCCAGCAGCCAAGCTCTAGGACTAGCGGGGGGATCCTACAATGAGCAGTTCTTC. This translates into CASSQALGLAGGSYNEQFF.

This clonotype has at least ten counts. The genes are TRBV18 and TRBJ1-5; 9 positions agree with TRBD1. Per germline, CDR1 KGHSH and CDR2 LQKENI. This CDR3 comprises 16 residues. The ends lost 3 bases at V and 2 bases at J; junction bases unmatched: 5. The CDR3 sequence: CASSPGTGQGNQPQHF. The CDR3 DNA is TGTGCCAGCTCACCCGGGACAGGGCAGGGCAATCAGCCCCAGCATTTT.

Many counts were recorded for this clonotype. The chain employs TRBV30 and TRBJ1-2, with 8 bases lining up with TRBD1. V lost 3 bases, J lost 6 bases, and 3 bases stayed unmatched. Germline CDR1 is GTSNPN and CDR2 is SVGIG (reference sequence). The CDR3 has 12 amino acids. This CDR3 reads CAWSAGGDGYTF. Here the CDR3 DNA reads TGTGCCTGGAGCGCAGGGGGCGATGGCTACACCTTC.

This clonotype came up many times. The chain employs TRBV20-1 and TRBJ1-5; D gene unclear. Germline V lookup: CDR1 DFQATT, CDR2 SNEGSKA (reference sequence). V was cut by 0 bases and J by 4 bases, with 13 bases left in between. This CDR3 comprises 15 residues. The CDR3 DNA sequence: TGCAGTGCTAGAGATGAGGGAGGGAATAATCAGCCCCAGCATTTT. Translating it yields CSARDEGGNNQPQHF.

The chain is built from TRBV19 and TRBJ2-3; 9 bases match TRBD1. Per germline, CDR1 LNHDA and CDR2 SQIVND (reference sequence). V was pared by 6 bases and J by 0 bases, with 4 bases of the junction left unmatched. The CDR3 contains 15 residues. CDR3 sequence reads: CASSGTGSSTDTQYF. For the CDR3, the DNA is TGTGCCAGTAGCGGGACAGGGTCTAGCACAGATACGCAGTATTTT.

This clonotype was found many times. The gene calls are TRBV24-1 and TRBJ2-1; D remains unclear. This CDR3 is built from 16 residues. CDR1 is KGHDR and CDR2 is SFDVKD in the germline V gene. Deletions cut 4 bases from V and 6 bases from J, with 18 bases between. The CDR3 is CATSDPGPRMTNEQFF. The CDR3 DNA follows: TGTGCCACCAGTGACCCCGGACCACGTATGACCAATGAGCAGTTCTTC.